The present entry profiles one TCR beta chain with its context. Its antigen is not yet known. No quality values exist for individual bases; no much larger clone is one base distant. The data were obtained in a study of cytomegalovirus exposure and HLA in healthy donors (dated 2017 in TCRdb). Background for the entire study: An earlier analysis of some 620 of the donors reported about 260 Gb of sequence data and 95 million to 120 million unique TCR beta sequences obtained from about 170 million T cells. Of the roughly 400 genotyped donors, around 81% fell in the genetic ancestry cluster associated with self-reported Caucasian donors. Because of strong linkage in the cohort, four to six DR-DQ haplotypes were treated as single units for association and clustering. In an earlier analysis of 500 to 650 of the donors, high-throughput TCR beta sequencing was used to judge whether each TCR beta V gene segment behaved as functional or pseudogenic. The study aimed to test whether cataloging public T cell receptors could reveal signatures of past pathogen exposure. Among almost 400 genotyped donors of the cohort, an average of roughly 240,000 unique TCR beta nucleotide sequences were sequenced per donor, about a sixth of them non-productive. To predict cytomegalovirus infection status, the study combined high-throughput TCR immunosequencing, statistical association of individual TCRs with disease status, and machine learning. The T cell repertoires of around 670 subjects were profiled by immunosequencing and related to cytomegalovirus serostatus. Every discovery cohort repertoire had been produced on one sequencing platform. To study patterns of TCR occurrence, a later analysis re-analyzed previously published TCR beta repertoires from several hundred donors and added high-resolution HLA genotyping. Roughly 310 gigabases of sequencing data and tens of millions of unique TCR sequences were included in an early release covering roughly 600 HLA-typed donors. A later genetic analysis took genome-wide SNP genotypes for about 65% of the 666 donors and used that subset as a discovery cohort. Rather than drawing on any new phenotypic data, the later analysis identified candidate immune exposures from TCR beta sequences and the way those sequences occurred across donors. Donor age, sex, ethnicity and CMV serostatus were collected together with the repertoire data. The number of donors typed differed by locus, with roughly 629-640 for A, B, C, DRB1 and DQB1, more than 500 for DQA1, nearly 610 for DPA1, and some 450 for DPB1. Class I and class II HLA loci were covered by the typing at four-digit resolution. A separate validation cohort of approximately 130 different subjects was used in addition to the 666-subject first cohort. Overall study outcomes, separate from this receptor: Around 16 rarely observed V segments, including chromosome 9 orphons, were excluded from the earlier analysis of several hundred of the donors because counts were too low. In both the original and validation cohorts, the classifier was reported to diagnose cytomegalovirus status with high specificity and sensitivity. CMV serostatus was the only immune exposure information available for the cohort. Correlated functional status among segregating V segments might reflect linkage disequilibrium, but an unknown experimental factor could not be ruled out. In a later analysis, most CMV-associated TCR beta chains were found to appear HLA-restricted, with HLA associations seemingly driven largely by CMV exposure. In a later analysis, HLA-associated TCR beta chains were found to be more clonally expanded and to have lower generation probabilities than equally common non-associated chains. Across donors, most TCR sequences were observed very rarely, whereas some public TCRs were present in many individuals. A later analysis associated about 16,000 TCR beta sequences with specific HLA alleles at a false discovery rate of 0.05. The sequencing pipeline was judged likely to have produced a cluster of highly shared sequence variants as a technical artifact. Because the 87-base-pair reads could not distinguish some IMGT-functional V segments, including TRBV6-2 and TRBV6-3, those segments were excluded. V-gene and J-gene trimming of TCR beta chains was associated with a missense DCLRE1C variant in a later genetic analysis, and the association was replicated in an independent cohort. The study listed 150 to 200 TCR beta chains as associated with cytomegalovirus. This cohort had only TCR beta chains sequenced, and the lack of alpha or paired-chain data limited which features could be detected. A later analysis found that TCR association rates varied across HLA loci, with DRB1 alleles showing the most associated TCRs and HLA-C alleles the fewest. In a later analysis, several top co-occurrence clusters were reported to appear linked to parvovirus B19, influenza, CMV and Epstein-Barr virus. Roughly uniform sequencing depth across donors was assumed in presence/absence analyses, although this assumption may not hold. When HLA alleles, especially DR and DQ, strongly co-occurred, attributing TCR associations to individual alleles was difficult. A further reported finding was that TCR beta sequences accurately predicted the HLA-A and HLA-B alleles for most subjects in the first cohort. HLA typing was unavailable for some donors at each locus, so association tests used only the typed subset. A later genetic analysis reported fewer N-insertions in productive TCRs among donors in an Asian-associated ancestry cluster than the roughly 720-donor mean. A few of the identified cytomegalovirus-associated TCR beta chains were confirmed in vitro to be specific for cytomegalovirus antigens. In an earlier analysis of roughly 560 of the donors, most TCR beta V segments were observed in productive rearrangements about 90% or about 30% of the time, broadly matching IMGT annotations. According to the authors, the approach could potentially be generalized to other disease states and immunological phenotypes.

The cohort consisted of 600 or so healthy bone marrow donors. All cohort members were sampled while nominally healthy, although unrecorded immune exposures were likely present. The donor tested CMV seronegative, placing the donor among the roughly 350 seronegative members of the cohort. A peripheral blood sample was provided by each donor, and peripheral blood mononuclear cells were used for TCR beta sequencing. The Qiagen DNeasy Blood Extraction Kit was used to extract genomic DNA from the blood cell samples. The CDR3 has 16 amino acids, counting the end cysteine and phenylalanine. Only the CDR3 part of the read is kept: 48 bases, read in frame from the first base. Trimming takes 3 bases off V and 5 bases off J; junction bases not matched to a gene: 14. Via the germline V gene, CDR1 is SGDLS and CDR2 YYNGEE. Library preparation was by the immunoSEQ multiplex PCR assay. For the multiplex PCR, a mixture combining 60 forward primers for TCR Vbeta segments and 13 reverse primers for TCR Jbeta segments was used. The CDR3 region of rearranged TCR beta genes was amplified from genomic DNA by a multiplex PCR assay. Amplified TCR beta libraries were sequenced as 87-base-pair reads on the Illumina HiSeq System. In the source study's methods: In a later analysis, some 80 million unique TCR beta chains were counted across the roughly 670 repertoires, and roughly 11 million of these chains were shared by at least two donors. Raw reads were error-corrected and collapsed into unique sequences by a nearest-neighbor algorithm in which closely related sequences were merged to remove PCR and sequencing errors. To assign V, D and J gene segments, CDR3 sequences were aligned to IMGT reference sequences. For a sequence to be retained, a match of at least six nucleotides to both a V gene segment and a J gene segment was required. A rearrangement was called productive if the CDR3 had no stop codons and remained in frame with V and J, and every other rearrangement was called non-productive. Following IMGT convention, CDR3 was defined as the stretch from the second conserved V-encoded cysteine up to the conserved J-encoded phenylalanine. The earlier analysis of roughly 590 of the donors excluded sequences that lacked an unambiguous match to a single V gene segment. In an earlier analysis of approximately 590 of the donors, a V segment was called functional when productive rearrangements were above 56.7%, and segregating when the standard deviation between donors exceeded 5%. A statistical classification framework was developed to diagnose cytomegalovirus status using the catalog of TCR beta chain sequences. In a later analysis, V and J genes were assigned by comparing TCR nucleotide sequences against IMGT/GENE-DB human TR gene sequences. Using the TCRdist pipeline, a later analysis assigned CDR3 sequences along with most-parsimonious VDJ recombination scenarios. In a later analysis, each TCR beta chain was defined by its CDR3 amino acid sequence together with its V-gene family, and reads lacking a unique V-gene family were excluded. As a way to deal with suspected cross-contamination and a sequencing artifact, a later analysis dropped over 550 nucleotide sequences that were highly shared and had low generation probability. For each public chain, a later analysis derived a clonal expansion index from normalized ranks of inferred template counts within each repertoire. Generation probabilities in a later analysis came from a VDJ recombination model fitted to out-of-frame rearrangements, and those results were checked against IGoR. A later analysis scored TCR-TCR, TCR-HLA and TCR-CMV co-occurrence with hypergeometric tests, applying a repertoire-size bias correction to TCR pairs. False discovery rates were estimated in a later analysis by permuting HLA or CMV assignments 20 times. In a later analysis, co-occurring TCRs were grouped using DBSCAN, with TCRdist sequence similarity added in when clustering inside HLA-allele-positive subsets. For co-occurrence clustering, repertoires with fewer than 30,000 or more than 120,000 public chains were excluded, along with roughly 5 repertoires with anomalous nucleotide sharing. This is the immuneACCESS table as TCRdb keeps it, with only in-frame sequences that have V and J called. A part of the clones is gone; compared with another copy, unresolved V genes explain less than half, and the rest is unexplained. V, J and clone size reflect that table, while D and trimming were determined from the DNA. For this sample there are about 130,000 clones; around 80% appear just once. 2% to 3% of the sample lies in the top ten.

Material for sequencing was PBMCs. This TCR was sampled from a man aged 50 to 59 in good health and CMV-seronegative. The rearrangement joined TRBV9 to TRBJ2-7; a stretch of 7 junction bases matches TRBD1. The CDR3 protein is CASSASPTDRVNEQYF. The DNA sequence is as follows: TGTGCCAGCAGCGCATCACCAACCGACAGGGTCAACGAGCAGTACTTC.